This T cell receptor (beta chain) came from a study of cytomegalovirus exposure and HLA in healthy donors. Study results and limitations: The study assumed roughly uniform donor sequencing depth for presence/absence analyses.

Between the trimmed V and J ends, which lost 6 bases and 3 bases, there was a span of 12 bases. The CDR3 has 14 amino acids. The V gene's germline CDR1 is MNHNY and CDR2 SVGAGI (reference sequence). The PCR used 60 Vbeta and 13 Jbeta primers. Clones were sequenced by immunoSEQ multiplex PCR, and TCRdb holds only the in-frame ones, with some missing. The sample holds about 300,000 clones, 86% seen once. Of note for this clone: No antigen is known for it.

Source material: PBMCs. The clonotype originates from a man aged 40-50 years in good health and CMV-seropositive. This rearrangement joins TRBV6-6 to TRBJ1-5, with a possible D match to TRBD1 (6 bases). The CDR3 is CASSNNRVNQPQHF. CDR3 bases: TGTGCCAGCAGCAATAACAGGGTCAATCAGCCCCAGCATTTT.